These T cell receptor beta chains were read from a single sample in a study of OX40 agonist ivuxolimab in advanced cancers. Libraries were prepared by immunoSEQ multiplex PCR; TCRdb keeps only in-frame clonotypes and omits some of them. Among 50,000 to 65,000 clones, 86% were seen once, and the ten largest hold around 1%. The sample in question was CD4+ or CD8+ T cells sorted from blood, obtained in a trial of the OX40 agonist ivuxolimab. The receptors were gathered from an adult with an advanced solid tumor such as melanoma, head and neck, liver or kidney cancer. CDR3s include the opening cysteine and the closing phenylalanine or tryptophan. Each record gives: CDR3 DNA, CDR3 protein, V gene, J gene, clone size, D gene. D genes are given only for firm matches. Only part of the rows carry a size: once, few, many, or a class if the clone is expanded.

DNA: TGTGCCAGCAGTTTACACGACGGACAAGCCTTCCCCCCTTACGAGCAGTACTTC
CDR3: CASSLHDGQAFPPYEQYF
V: TRBV27
J: TRBJ2-7
size: -
D: -

DNA: TGTGCCAGCAGTTCTAGACAGGTTGGAGACACCATATATTTT
CDR3: CASSSRQVGDTIYF
V: TRBV7-2
J: TRBJ1-3
size: -
D: -

DNA: TGTGCCAGCAGTTCCTTGGTAGCGGGAACCTACAATGAGCAGTTCTTC
CDR3: CASSSLVAGTYNEQFF
V: TRBV6-5
J: TRBJ2-1
size: -
D: TRBD2

DNA: TGTGCCAGCAGTCTCTCCAGGGGGCAAGAGACCCAGTACTTC
CDR3: CASSLSRGQETQYF
V: TRBV2
J: TRBJ2-5
size: -
D: TRBD1

DNA: TGTGCCAGCAGCTTAACGAGCCCAGATGAGCAGTTCTTC
CDR3: CASSLTSPDEQFF
V: TRBV7-3
J: TRBJ2-1
size: -
D: -

DNA: TGTGCCAGCAGTCCGGCCAGCGGGAGGTATTACCACAATGAGCAGTTCTTC
CDR3: CASSPASGRYYHNEQFF
V: TRBV27
J: TRBJ2-1
size: -
D: TRBD2

DNA: TGTGCCAGCAGCTTGGATTGGAACACTGAAGCTTTCTTT
CDR3: CASSLDWNTEAFF
V: TRBV5-6
J: TRBJ1-1
size: -
D: -

DNA: TGTGCCAGCAGCATCCTAACAGGGGGCAATCAGCCCCAGCATTTT
CDR3: CASSILTGGNQPQHF
V: TRBV5-6
J: TRBJ1-5
size: -
D: TRBD1

DNA: TGTGCCAGCAGCTGGGGAGGGGTGGACACTGAAGCTTTCTTT
CDR3: CASSWGGVDTEAFF
V: TRBV7-3
J: TRBJ1-1
size: once
D: -

DNA: TGTGCCAGCTCACCCCGACAGGGGGCTGGCGAAAAACTGTTTTTT
CDR3: CASSPRQGAGEKLFF
V: TRBV18
J: TRBJ1-4
size: -
D: TRBD1

DNA: TGTGCCAGTAGTATCGGGCAGGGTGGATACGAGCAGTACTTC
CDR3: CASSIGQGGYEQYF
V: TRBV19
J: TRBJ2-7
size: -
D: -

DNA: TGCGCCAGCAGCCAAGCCCCTGGGTTCGGCGCACGGAACACCATATATTTT
CDR3: CASSQAPGFGARNTIYF
V: TRBV4-1
J: TRBJ1-3
size: -
D: -

DNA: TGCAGCGTTGTTCAGGGGGTTAACACCGGGGAGCTGTTTTTT
CDR3: CSVVQGVNTGELFF
V: TRBV29-1
J: TRBJ2-2
size: -
D: TRBD1